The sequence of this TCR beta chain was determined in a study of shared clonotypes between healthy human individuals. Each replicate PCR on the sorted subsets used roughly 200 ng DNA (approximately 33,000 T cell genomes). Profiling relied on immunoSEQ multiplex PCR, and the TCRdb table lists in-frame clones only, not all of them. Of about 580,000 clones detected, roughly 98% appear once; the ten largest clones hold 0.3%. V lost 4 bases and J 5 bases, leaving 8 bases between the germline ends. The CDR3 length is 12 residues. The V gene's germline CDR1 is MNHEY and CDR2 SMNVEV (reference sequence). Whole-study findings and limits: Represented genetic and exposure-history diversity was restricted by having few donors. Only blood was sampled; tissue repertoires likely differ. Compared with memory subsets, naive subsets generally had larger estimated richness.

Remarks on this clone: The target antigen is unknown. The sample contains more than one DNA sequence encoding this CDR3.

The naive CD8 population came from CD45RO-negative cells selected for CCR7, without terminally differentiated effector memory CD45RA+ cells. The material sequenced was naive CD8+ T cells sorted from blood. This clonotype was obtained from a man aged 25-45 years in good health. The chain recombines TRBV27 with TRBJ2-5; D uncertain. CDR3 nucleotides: TGTGCCAGCAGTTCCCCCCAGGAGACCCAGTACTTC. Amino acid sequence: CASSSPQETQYF.